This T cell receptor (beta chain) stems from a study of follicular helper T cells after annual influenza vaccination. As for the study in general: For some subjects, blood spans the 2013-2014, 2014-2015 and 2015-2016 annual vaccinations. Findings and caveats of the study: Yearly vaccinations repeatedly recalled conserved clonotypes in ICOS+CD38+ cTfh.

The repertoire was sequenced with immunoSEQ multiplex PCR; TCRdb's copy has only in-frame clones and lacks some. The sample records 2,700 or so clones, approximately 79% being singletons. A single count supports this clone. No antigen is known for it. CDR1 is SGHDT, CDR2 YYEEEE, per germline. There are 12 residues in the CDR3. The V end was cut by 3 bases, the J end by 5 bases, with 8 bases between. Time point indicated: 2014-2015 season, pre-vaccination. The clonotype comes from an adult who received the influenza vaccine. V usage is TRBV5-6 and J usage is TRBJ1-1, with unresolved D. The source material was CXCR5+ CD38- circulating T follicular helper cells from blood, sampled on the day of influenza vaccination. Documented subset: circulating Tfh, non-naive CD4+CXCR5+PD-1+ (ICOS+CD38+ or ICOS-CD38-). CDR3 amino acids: CASSYTRTEAFF. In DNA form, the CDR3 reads TGTGCCAGCAGCTACACAAGGACTGAAGCTTTCTTT. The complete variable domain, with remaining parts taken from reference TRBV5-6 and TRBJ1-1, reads DAGVTQSPTHLIKTRGQQVTLRCSPKSGHDTVSWYQQALGQGPQFIFQYYEEEERQRGNFPDRFSGHQFPNYSSELNVNALLLGDSALYLCASSYTRTEAFFGQGTRLTVV.